Presented here are 2 T cell receptor beta chains from one specimen sequenced in a study of shared clonotypes between healthy human individuals. Measured with immunoSEQ multiplex PCR; TCRdb has only the in-frame clones, and not every one. Of 450,000 to 700,000 clones listed, about 95% are singletons. CD45RO-negative CD8 cells positively selected for CCR7 made up the naive population, which excluded terminally differentiated effector memory CD45RA+ cells. The sequenced material came from naive CD8+ T cells sorted from blood. These receptors all stem from a woman in her thirties in good health.

This chain joins TRBV9 and TRBJ1-4, with no clear D. This CDR3 is 14 amino acids long. Germline V gene sequence: CDR1 SGDLS, CDR2 YYNGEE. The V gene lost 0 bases and the J gene lost 0 bases, with 3 bases spanning the gap. This chain's CDR3 is CASSVDSTNEKLFF. As DNA, the CDR3 is TGTGCCAGCAGCGTAGATTCAACTAATGAAAAACTGTTTTTT.

V is TRBV28 and J is TRBJ2-1; 9 positions match TRBD1. The CDR3 extends over 14 amino acids. Per the germline V gene, CDR1 is MDHEN and CDR2 is SYDVKM. The V gene end was trimmed by 6 bases and the J gene end by 6 bases; junction bases not matched to a gene: 6. This chain's CDR3 is CASSPDRGGNEQFF. CDR3 bases: TGTGCCAGCAGCCCGGACAGGGGAGGCAATGAGCAGTTCTTC.